This T cell receptor beta chain appears in the sequencing data of a study of blood T cell repertoires in COVID-19. Whole-study context: From the United States, Italy and Spain came samples of acute and convalescent COVID-19.

Trimming took 5 bases from V and 0 from J, leaving 7 bases between them. Looked up from germline, CDR1 is MNHEY and CDR2 is SVGAGI. This CDR3 is 13 amino acids long. As handled by the study authors: From reference gene primer amplification, estimates of nucleated cell counts were derived. Using immunoSEQ multiplex PCR, the repertoire was profiled, and TCRdb retains in-frame clones only, with some absent. Clone size and the V and J calls come from that table; the DNA yielded D and trimming. The sample lists about 190,000 clones, approximately 91% occurring once. This chain connects TRBV6-5 to TRBJ1-2, with D possibly TRBD1 on 5 matching bases. The sequencing input was peripheral blood. The clonotype comes from a man aged 70 or older with active or convalescent COVID-19. The CDR3 coding sequence is TGTGCCAGCAGTCCGACAGCTAACTATGGCTACACCTTC. Protein sequence: CASSPTANYGYTF.